Following are 5 T cell receptor beta chains from one sample sequenced in a study of CD4 T cells in relation to SARS-CoV-2 and coronaviruses. For these TCRs, the target antigens are not known. The table came from immunoSEQ multiplex PCR; TCRdb's copy has only in-frame clones and leaves some out. Of about 21,000 clones in the sample, roughly 80% are singletons; the top ten hold about 20%. Before the COVID-19 pandemic, during about 2011-2019, CD4+ T cells were taken from unexposed donors. Isolation of CD4+ T cells took place after about 10 days in culture. Sequencing used CD4+ T cells from PBMCs, cultured in vitro. Receptor source: a human donor in good health.

V and J are TRBV24-1 and TRBJ2-1; 7 positions match TRBD1. V lost 2 bases and J lost 0; bases outside the gene matches: 3. The germline V gene has CDR1 KGHDR and CDR2 SFDVKD. The CDR3 has 16 amino acids. The CDR3 loop is CATSDWDSISYNEQFF. The CDR3 DNA follows: TGTGCCACCAGTGATTGGGACAGTATCTCCTACAATGAGCAGTTCTTC.

The chain has TRBV27 and TRBJ2-3, with TRBD2 matching over 14 bases. Unmatched junction bases numbered 3, after V lost 2 bases and J lost 5 bases. The CDR3 has 16 amino acids. CDR1 MNHEY and CDR2 SMNVEV come from the germline V gene (reference sequence). The chain's CDR3 is CASSLPTSGGGDTQYF. DNA of the CDR3: TGTGCCAGCAGTTTACCGACTAGCGGGGGGGGAGATACGCAGTATTTT.

The chain uses TRBV6-1 and TRBJ2-7; no firm D call. The germline gives CDR1 MNHNS, CDR2 SASEGT. The CDR3 has 12 amino acids. V was clipped by 0 bases and J by 12 bases, with 12 bases between them. The CDR3 sequence is CASSEARVVRYF. For the CDR3, the DNA is TGTGCCAGCAGTGAAGCCCGCGTCGTCCGGTACTTC.

This clone occurred once. The rearrangement uses TRBV3-1 (or the pseudogene TRBV3-2) and TRBJ2-7, with 7 bases lining up with TRBD1. This CDR3 is 11 amino acids long. V trimming: 5 bases; J trimming: 10 bases; junction bases outside the gene matches: 5. Looked up from germline, CDR1 is LGHDT and CDR2 is YNNKEL (reference sequence). CDR3 nucleotides: TGTGCCAGCAGCTCGTCAGGGGGACAGTACTTC. This translates into CASSSSGGQYF.

The sample holds a few counts of this clone. V and J are TRBV7-9 and TRBJ1-2; tentative D call: TRBD1 (5 bases). The V end lost 5 bases, the J end lost 4 bases, and 11 bases lay between the germline ends. The CDR3 totals 13 residues. From germline, CDR1 is SEHNR and CDR2 FQNEAQ (reference sequence). The CDR3 sequence is CASSNRGGYGYTF. The CDR3 DNA reads as TGTGCCAGCAGCAATAGGGGTGGCTATGGCTACACCTTC.